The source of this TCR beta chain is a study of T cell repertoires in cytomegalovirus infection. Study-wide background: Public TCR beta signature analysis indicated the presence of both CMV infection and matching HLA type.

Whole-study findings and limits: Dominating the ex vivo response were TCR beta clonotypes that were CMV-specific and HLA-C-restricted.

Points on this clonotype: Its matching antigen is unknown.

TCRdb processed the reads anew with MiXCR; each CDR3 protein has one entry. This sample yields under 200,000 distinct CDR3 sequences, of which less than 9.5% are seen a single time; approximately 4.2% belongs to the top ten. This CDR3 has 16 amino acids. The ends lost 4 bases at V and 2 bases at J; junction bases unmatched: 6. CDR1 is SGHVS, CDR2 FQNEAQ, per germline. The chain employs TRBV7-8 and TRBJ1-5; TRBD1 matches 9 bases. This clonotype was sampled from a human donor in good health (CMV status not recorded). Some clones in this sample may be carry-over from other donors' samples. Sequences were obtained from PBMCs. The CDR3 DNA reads TGTGCCAGCAGCTCCGGGACAGGGATTGGCAATCAGCCCCAGCATTTT. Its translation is CASSSGTGIGNQPQHF.